At least ten counts were recorded for the clone carrying this T cell receptor beta chain. Its antigen is unknown. The data originate from a study of T cells in Graves' hyperthyroidism and ophthalmopathy. The study's findings and limits: Blood samples included most of the expanded thyroid clonotypes exceeding 0.001.

V was clipped by 4 bases and J by 5 bases, with 18 bases between them. This CDR3 contains 16 residues. The germline gives CDR1 GTSNPN, CDR2 SVGIG (reference sequence). RNA transcripts gave rise to amplified TCR beta CDR3 regions. During a first-round RT-PCR of the TCR CDR3, the HTBI primer set was used. TCRdb recomputed calls from the multiplex PCR reads with MiXCR, one row per CDR3 protein. The table lists 300,000 to 450,000 distinct CDR3 sequences, about 15% of them singletons. Disease duration was under 3 months in the ophthalmopathy patients, who also had a Clinical Activity Score of at least 3 and a NOSPECS grade of at least 4. Uncontrolled infection, other autoimmune disease, pregnancy or lactation excluded patients.

This clonotype was sampled from a woman between 25 and 40 years old with Graves' ophthalmopathy. The specimen sequenced was blood. The genes are TRBV30 and TRBJ1-6; D perhaps matches TRBD1 (5 bases). Here the CDR3 DNA reads TGTGCCTGGACCGCCCCCGGGACGCATCATAATTCACCCCTCCACTTT. It codes for CAWTAPGTHHNSPLHF.